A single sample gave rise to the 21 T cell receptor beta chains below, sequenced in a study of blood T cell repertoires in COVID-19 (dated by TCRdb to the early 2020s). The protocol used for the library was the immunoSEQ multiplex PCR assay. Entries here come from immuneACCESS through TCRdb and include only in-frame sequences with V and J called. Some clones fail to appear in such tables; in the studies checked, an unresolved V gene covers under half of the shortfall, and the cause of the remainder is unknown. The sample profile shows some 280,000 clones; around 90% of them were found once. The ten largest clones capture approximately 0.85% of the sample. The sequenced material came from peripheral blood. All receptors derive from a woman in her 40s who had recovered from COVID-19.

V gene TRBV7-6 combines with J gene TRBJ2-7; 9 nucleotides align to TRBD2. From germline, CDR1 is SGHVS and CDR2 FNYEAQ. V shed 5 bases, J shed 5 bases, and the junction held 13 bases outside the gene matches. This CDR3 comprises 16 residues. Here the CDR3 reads CASSLRQAGGGNEQYF. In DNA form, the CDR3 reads TGTGCCAGCAGCCTACGCCAAGCGGGAGGCGGTAACGAGCAGTACTTC.

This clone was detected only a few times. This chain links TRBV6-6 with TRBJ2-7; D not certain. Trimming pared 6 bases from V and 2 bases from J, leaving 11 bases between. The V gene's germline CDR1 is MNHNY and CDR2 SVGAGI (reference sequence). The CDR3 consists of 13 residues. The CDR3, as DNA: TGTGCCAGCAGCACCGAGGTTACCTACGAGCAGTACTTC. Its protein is CASSTEVTYEQYF.

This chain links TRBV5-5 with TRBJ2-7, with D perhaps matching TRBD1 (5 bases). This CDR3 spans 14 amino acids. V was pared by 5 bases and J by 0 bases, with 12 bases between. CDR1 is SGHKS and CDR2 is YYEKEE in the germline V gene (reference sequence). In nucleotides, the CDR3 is TGTGCCAGCAGTTCTCCAGGGATCTCCTACGAGCAGTACTTC. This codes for CASSSPGISYEQYF.

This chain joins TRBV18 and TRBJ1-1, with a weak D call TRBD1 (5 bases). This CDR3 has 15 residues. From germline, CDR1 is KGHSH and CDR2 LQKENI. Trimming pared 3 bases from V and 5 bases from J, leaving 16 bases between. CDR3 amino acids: CASSPSAGWLTEAFF. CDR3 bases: TGTGCCAGCTCACCTTCCGCAGGGTGGTTAACTGAAGCTTTCTTT.

The CDR3 region has the DNA TGTGCCACCAGTCCCGGGGGATTCGGGGCGGCCTACGAGCAGTACTTC. Encoded protein: CATSPGGFGAAYEQYF. V gene TRBV24-1 combines with J gene TRBJ2-7; possibly TRBD2 for D (6 bases). This CDR3 is 16 amino acids long. Trimming took off 6 bases at V and 2 bases at J, with 19 bases between the two ends. The germline CDR1 and CDR2 sequences are KGHDR and SFDVKD.

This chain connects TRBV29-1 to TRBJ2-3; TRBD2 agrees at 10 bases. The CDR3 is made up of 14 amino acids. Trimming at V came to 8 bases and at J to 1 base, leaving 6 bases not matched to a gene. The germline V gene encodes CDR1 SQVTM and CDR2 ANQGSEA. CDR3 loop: CSPPGTSGTDTQYF. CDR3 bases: TGCAGCCCCCCCGGGACTAGCGGCACAGATACGCAGTATTTT.

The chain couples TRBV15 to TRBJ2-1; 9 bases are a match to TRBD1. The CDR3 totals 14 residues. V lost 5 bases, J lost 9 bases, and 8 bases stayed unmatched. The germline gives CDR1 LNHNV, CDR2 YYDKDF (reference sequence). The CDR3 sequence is CATSGSRGQGEQFF. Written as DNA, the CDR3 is TGTGCCACCAGCGGCAGTAGGGGACAGGGTGAGCAGTTCTTC.

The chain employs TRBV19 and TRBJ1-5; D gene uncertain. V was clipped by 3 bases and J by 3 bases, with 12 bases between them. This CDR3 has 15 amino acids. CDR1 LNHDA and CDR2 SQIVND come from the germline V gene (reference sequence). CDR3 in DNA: TGTGCCAGTAGTATCGGAACTACTCCCAATCAGCCCCAGCATTTT. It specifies CASSIGTTPNQPQHF.

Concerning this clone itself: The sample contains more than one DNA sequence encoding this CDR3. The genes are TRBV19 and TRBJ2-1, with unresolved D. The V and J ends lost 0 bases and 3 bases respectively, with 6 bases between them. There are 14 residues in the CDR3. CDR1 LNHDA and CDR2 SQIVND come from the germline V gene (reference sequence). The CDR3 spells CASSIDRGYNEQFF. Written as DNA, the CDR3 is TGTGCCAGTAGTATAGATCGCGGCTACAATGAGCAGTTCTTC.

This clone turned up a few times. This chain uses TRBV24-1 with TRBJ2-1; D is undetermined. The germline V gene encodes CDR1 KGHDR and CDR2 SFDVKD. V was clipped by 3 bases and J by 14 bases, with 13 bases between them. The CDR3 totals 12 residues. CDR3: CATSDPLDTEFF. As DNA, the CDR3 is TGTGCCACCAGTGATCCTCTAGATACGGAGTTCTTC.

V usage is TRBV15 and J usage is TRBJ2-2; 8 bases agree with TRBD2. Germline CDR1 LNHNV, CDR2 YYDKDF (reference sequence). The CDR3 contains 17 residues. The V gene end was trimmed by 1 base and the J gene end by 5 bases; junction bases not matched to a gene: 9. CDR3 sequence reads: CATSRAGLAGRTGELFF. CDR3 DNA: TGTGCCACCAGCAGAGCTGGGCTAGCGGGTCGGACCGGGGAGCTGTTTTTT. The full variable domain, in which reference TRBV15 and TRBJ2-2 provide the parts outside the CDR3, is DAMVIQNPRYQVTQFGKPVTLSCSQTLNHNVMYWYQQKSSQAPKLLFHYYDKDFNNEADTPDNFQSRRPNTSFCFLDIRSPGLGDTAMYLCATSRAGLAGRTGELFFGEGSRLTVL.

This chain's CDR3 is CASVSRGFYEQYF. In DNA, the CDR3 is TGCGCCAGCGTTAGTCGGGGGTTTTACGAGCAGTACTTC. The chain employs TRBV5-1 and TRBJ2-7; D is possibly TRBD2 (6 bases). This CDR3 is built from 13 residues. Per the germline V gene, CDR1 is SGHRS and CDR2 is YFSETQ. The V and J ends lost 7 bases and 4 bases respectively, with 15 bases between them. The full variable domain, completed using reference TRBV5-1 and TRBJ2-7, is KAGVTQTPRYLIKTRGQQVTLSCSPISGHRSVSWYQQTPGQGLQFLFEYFSETQRNKGNFPGRFSGRQFSNSRSEMNVSTLELGDSALYLCASVSRGFYEQYFGPGTRLTVT.

In DNA, the CDR3 is TGTGCTAGTGGCGCGGACAGGGGGCCCACAGATACGCAGTATTTT. Protein: CASGADRGPTDTQYF. V is TRBV12-5 and J is TRBJ2-3; 11 nucleotides agree with TRBD1. This CDR3 has 15 amino acids. Germline CDR1 is LGHNT and CDR2 is FRNRAP. The trim removed 6 bases at V and 2 bases at J, leaving 4 bases unmatched.

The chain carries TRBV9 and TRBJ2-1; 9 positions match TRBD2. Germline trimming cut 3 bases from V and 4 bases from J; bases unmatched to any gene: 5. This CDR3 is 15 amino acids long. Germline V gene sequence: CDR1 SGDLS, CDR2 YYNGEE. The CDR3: CASSGSGSDYNEQFF. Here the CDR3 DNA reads TGTGCCAGCAGCGGTAGCGGGAGCGATTACAATGAGCAGTTCTTC.

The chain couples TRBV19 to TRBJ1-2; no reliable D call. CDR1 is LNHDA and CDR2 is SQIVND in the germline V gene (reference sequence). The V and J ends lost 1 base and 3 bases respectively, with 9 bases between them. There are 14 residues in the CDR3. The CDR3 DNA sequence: TGTGCCAGTAGTATAGCCGGGGATTACTATGGCTACACCTTC. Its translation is CASSIAGDYYGYTF.

The DNA of the CDR3 is TGCGCCAGCAGCTTGCTACGGGAGTTTACCTACGAGCAGTACTTC. Translating it yields CASSLLREFTYEQYF. The chain combines TRBV5-1 with TRBJ2-7, with D possibly TRBD2 on 6 matching bases. The CDR3 consists of 15 residues. Germline assignment: CDR1 SGHRS and CDR2 YFSETQ. The germline V and J ends were trimmed by 1 base and 2 bases, with 13 bases remaining between them.

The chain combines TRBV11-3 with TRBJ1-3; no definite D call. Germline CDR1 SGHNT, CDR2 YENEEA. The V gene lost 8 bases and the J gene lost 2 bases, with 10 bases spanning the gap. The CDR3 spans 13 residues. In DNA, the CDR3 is TGTGCCAGCCGGCCTGGGCCTGGAAACACCATATATTTT. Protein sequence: CASRPGPGNTIYF.

The CDR3 DNA reads as TGTGCCAGCCCTGCGCCGTACGAGCAGTACTTC. It translates to CASPAPYEQYF. The chain recombines TRBV6-5 with TRBJ2-7; D remains unclear. In germline, CDR1 is MNHEY, CDR2 SVGAGI. V lost 8 bases and J lost 4, with 9 bases in between. This CDR3 contains 11 residues.

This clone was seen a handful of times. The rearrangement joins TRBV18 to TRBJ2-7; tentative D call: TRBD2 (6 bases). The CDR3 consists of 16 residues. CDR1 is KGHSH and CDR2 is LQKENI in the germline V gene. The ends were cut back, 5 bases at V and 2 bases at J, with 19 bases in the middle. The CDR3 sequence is CASSTGLGGGAYEQYF. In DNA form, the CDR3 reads TGTGCCAGCTCAACGGGGTTGGGGGGAGGCGCCTACGAGCAGTACTTC.

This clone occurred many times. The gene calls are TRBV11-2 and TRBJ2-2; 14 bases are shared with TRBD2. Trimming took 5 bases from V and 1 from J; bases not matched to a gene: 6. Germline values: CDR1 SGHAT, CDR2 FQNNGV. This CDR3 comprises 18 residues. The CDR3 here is CASSLGTSGRWNTGELFF. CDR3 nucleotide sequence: TGTGCCAGCAGCCTCGGGACTAGCGGGAGATGGAACACCGGGGAGCTGTTTTTT.

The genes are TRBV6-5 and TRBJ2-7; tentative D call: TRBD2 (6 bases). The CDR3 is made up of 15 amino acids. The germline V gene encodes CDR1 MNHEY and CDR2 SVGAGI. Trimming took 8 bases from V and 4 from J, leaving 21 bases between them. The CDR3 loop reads CASRRVEAGMYEQYF. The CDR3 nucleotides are TGTGCCAGCCGGAGGGTGGAGGCGGGAATGTACGAGCAGTACTTC.